These T cell receptor beta chains were read from a single sample in a study of T cell repertoires in cytomegalovirus infection. TCRdb analysed the reads with MiXCR anew, one entry per CDR3 protein. The repertoire consists of 250,000 to 300,000 distinct CDR3 sequences, with roughly 24% occurring once and the leading ten covering approximately 15%. Source material: PBMCs. These receptors all come from a human donor in good health (CMV status not recorded). Some clones in this sample may be carry-over from other donors' samples. CDR3s include the opening cysteine and the closing phenylalanine or tryptophan. The D gene is left open where the match is weak. Where a row states a size, it is once, few, many or the class of an expanded clone; other rows omit it.

j_gene: TRBJ1-1; d_gene: NA; v_gene: TRBV7-2; abundance: many; CDR3aa: CASSPRQGTSAFF; CDR3nt: TGTGCCAGCAGCCCCAGGCAGGGGACCTCCGCTTTCTTT
j_gene: TRBJ2-5; d_gene: NA; v_gene: TRBV7-2; abundance: many; CDR3aa: CASSSVTLATQYF; CDR3nt: TGTGCCAGCAGCTCAGTCACACTTGCGACCCAGTACTTC
j_gene: TRBJ2-3; d_gene: TRBD1; v_gene: TRBV7-7; abundance: few; CDR3aa: CASSRGQGTDTQYF; CDR3nt: TGTGCCAGCAGCCGAGGACAGGGGACAGATACGCAGTATTTT
j_gene: TRBJ2-1; d_gene: TRBD2; v_gene: TRBV12-3/TRBV12-4; abundance: many; CDR3aa: CASRKTSLFNEQFF; CDR3nt: TGTGCCAGCCGGAAGACTAGCCTATTCAATGAGCAGTTCTTC
j_gene: TRBJ2-3; d_gene: NA; v_gene: TRBV7-2; abundance: few; CDR3aa: CASSLDGRESTDTQYF; CDR3nt: TGTGCCAGCAGCTTAGATGGGCGGGAAAGCACAGATACGCAGTATTTT
j_gene: TRBJ1-1; d_gene: NA; v_gene: TRBV7-8; abundance: many; CDR3aa: CASSLAGPPSEAFF; CDR3nt: TGTGCCAGCAGCCTCGCCGGGCCCCCTTCCGAAGCTTTCTTT
j_gene: TRBJ2-2; d_gene: NA; v_gene: TRBV12-3/TRBV12-4; abundance: NA; CDR3aa: CASSFVSGVTGELFF; CDR3nt: TGTGCCAGCAGTTTCGTTTCAGGTGTCACCGGGGAGCTGTTTTTT
j_gene: TRBJ2-7; d_gene: NA; v_gene: TRBV30; abundance: NA; CDR3aa: CAWRPHLIYRRTYEQYF; CDR3nt: TGTGCCTGGCGTCCCCATTTAATATACAGGCGAACCTACGAGCAGTACTTC
j_gene: TRBJ2-7; d_gene: NA; v_gene: TRBV29-1; abundance: NA; CDR3aa: CSVEHPPDEQYF; CDR3nt: TGCAGCGTGGAGCACCCACCCGACGAGCAGTACTTC
j_gene: TRBJ2-3; d_gene: NA; v_gene: TRBV6-1; abundance: few; CDR3aa: CASNSGAGYRQYF; CDR3nt: TGTGCCAGCAACTCAGGGGCAGGTTATCGGCAGTATTTT
j_gene: TRBJ1-1; d_gene: NA; v_gene: TRBV29-1; abundance: few; CDR3aa: CSGGRRNTEAFF; CDR3nt: TGCAGCGGGGGACGGAGGAACACTGAAGCTTTCTTT
j_gene: TRBJ1-2; d_gene: NA; v_gene: TRBV29-1; abundance: many; CDR3aa: CSVEHGGPSSGYTF; CDR3nt: TGCAGCGTTGAACACGGGGGGCCCTCGAGTGGCTACACCTTC
j_gene: TRBJ2-3; d_gene: NA; v_gene: TRBV30; abundance: NA; CDR3aa: CAWSSVSDTQYF; CDR3nt: TGTGCCTGGAGTTCCGTTTCGGATACGCAGTATTTT
j_gene: TRBJ2-5; d_gene: NA; v_gene: TRBV7-4; abundance: many; CDR3aa: CASSFSAQETQYF; CDR3nt: TGTGCCAGCAGCTTTAGCGCCCAAGAGACCCAGTACTTC
j_gene: TRBJ2-5; d_gene: NA; v_gene: TRBV6-6; abundance: few; CDR3aa: CAILREGTQYF; CDR3nt: TGTGCCATCCTCCGGGAAGGGACCCAGTACTTC
j_gene: TRBJ1-1; d_gene: NA; v_gene: TRBV6-1; abundance: NA; CDR3aa: CASSSKATEAFF; CDR3nt: TGTGCCAGCAGCAGTAAAGCGACGGAAGCTTTCTTT
j_gene: TRBJ1-5; d_gene: TRBD1; v_gene: TRBV2; abundance: few; CDR3aa: CASSYRGLGNQPQHF; CDR3nt: TGTGCCAGCAGTTACAGGGGGCTCGGAAATCAGCCCCAGCATTTT
j_gene: TRBJ1-1; d_gene: NA; v_gene: TRBV20-1; abundance: NA; CDR3aa: CSAGIGGGATEAFF; CDR3nt: TGCAGTGCTGGAATCGGGGGGGGCGCCACTGAAGCTTTCTTT
j_gene: TRBJ2-7; d_gene: TRBD1; v_gene: TRBV6-2/TRBV6-3; abundance: few; CDR3aa: CASRLAGTGAYEQYF; CDR3nt: TGTGCCAGCAGACTAGCCGGGACAGGAGCCTACGAGCAGTACTTC
j_gene: TRBJ2-3; d_gene: TRBD2; v_gene: TRBV7-2; abundance: many; CDR3aa: CASSLVGGGGTDTQYF; CDR3nt: TGTGCCAGCAGCTTAGTTGGCGGGGGGGGCACAGATACGCAGTATTTT
j_gene: TRBJ1-1; d_gene: NA; v_gene: TRBV28; abundance: once; CDR3aa: CASSFLYRSYNTEAFF; CDR3nt: TGTGCCAGCAGTTTTCTCTACAGGAGCTATAACACTGAAGCTTTCTTT
j_gene: TRBJ2-7; d_gene: NA; v_gene: TRBV7-2; abundance: once; CDR3aa: CASSLFRASGYEQYF; CDR3nt: TGTGCCAGCAGCTTATTTAGGGCCTCCGGATACGAGCAGTACTTC
j_gene: TRBJ2-2; d_gene: NA; v_gene: TRBV4-1; abundance: NA; CDR3aa: CASSQEWLAGELFF; CDR3nt: TGCGCCAGCAGCCAAGAATGGCTAGCCGGGGAGCTGTTTTTT
j_gene: TRBJ2-7; d_gene: NA; v_gene: TRBV29-1; abundance: NA; CDR3aa: CSVDVPPHEQYF; CDR3nt: TGCAGCGTCGATGTCCCGCCCCACGAGCAGTACTTC
j_gene: TRBJ1-2; d_gene: NA; v_gene: TRBV4-3; abundance: many; CDR3aa: CASSHTTGNPNYGYTF; CDR3nt: TGCGCCAGCAGCCACACAACAGGGAACCCTAACTATGGCTACACCTTC
j_gene: TRBJ2-7; d_gene: TRBD1; v_gene: TRBV3-1; abundance: few; CDR3aa: CASSQGKTGREEQYF; CDR3nt: TGTGCCAGCAGCCAAGGAAAGACAGGGAGAGAGGAGCAGTACTTC
j_gene: TRBJ1-2; d_gene: NA; v_gene: TRBV6-1; abundance: NA; CDR3aa: CASSPAGSRLGYTF; CDR3nt: TGTGCCAGCAGCCCAGCGGGATCCCGTTTAGGCTACACCTTC
j_gene: TRBJ2-2; d_gene: TRBD2; v_gene: TRBV19; abundance: NA; CDR3aa: CASTKMAGGPNTGELFF; CDR3nt: TGTGCCAGTACAAAGATGGCGGGAGGACCGAACACCGGGGAGCTGTTTTTT
j_gene: TRBJ1-4; d_gene: NA; v_gene: TRBV15; abundance: many; CDR3aa: CATSPRTLGEKLFF; CDR3nt: TGTGCCACCAGCCCGAGGACGCTTGGTGAAAAACTGTTTTTT
j_gene: TRBJ2-1; d_gene: NA; v_gene: TRBV6-2/TRBV6-3; abundance: NA; CDR3aa: CASSYSSTYRLVGNEQFF; CDR3nt: TGTGCCAGCAGTTACTCCAGCACCTACAGGCTAGTGGGTAATGAGCAGTTCTTC
j_gene: TRBJ2-1; d_gene: NA; v_gene: TRBV7-2; abundance: many; CDR3aa: CASSLGYGEQFF; CDR3nt: TGTGCCAGCAGCTTAGGGTACGGTGAGCAGTTCTTC
j_gene: TRBJ1-1; d_gene: TRBD1; v_gene: TRBV19; abundance: NA; CDR3aa: CASFRDRGNTEAFF; CDR3nt: TGTGCCAGTTTCCGGGACAGGGGGAACACTGAAGCTTTCTTT
j_gene: TRBJ2-1; d_gene: TRBD1; v_gene: TRBV11-3; abundance: few; CDR3aa: CASSTQGQGRNEQFF; CDR3nt: TGTGCCAGCAGCACGCAGGGACAGGGACGCAATGAGCAGTTCTTC
j_gene: TRBJ2-7; d_gene: TRBD2; v_gene: TRBV4-1; abundance: NA; CDR3aa: CASSQDPGGSYEQYF; CDR3nt: TGCGCCAGCAGCCAAGATCCCGGGGGGTCCTACGAGCAGTACTTC
j_gene: TRBJ2-7; d_gene: NA; v_gene: TRBV11-2; abundance: many; CDR3aa: CASSSVRRASYEQYF; CDR3nt: TGTGCCAGCAGCTCCGTCCGTCGGGCCTCCTACGAGCAGTACTTC
j_gene: TRBJ1-4; d_gene: NA; v_gene: TRBV5-4; abundance: few; CDR3aa: CASSGVPTGEKLFF; CDR3nt: TGTGCCAGCAGCGGAGTACCAACAGGGGAAAAACTGTTTTTT
j_gene: TRBJ1-5; d_gene: NA; v_gene: TRBV19; abundance: NA; CDR3aa: CASSISDGDQPQHF; CDR3nt: TGTGCCAGTAGTATCTCCGACGGGGATCAGCCCCAGCATTTT
j_gene: TRBJ2-5; d_gene: TRBD2; v_gene: TRBV14; abundance: NA; CDR3aa: CASSQGLAGVQETQYF; CDR3nt: TGTGCCAGCAGCCAGGGACTAGCGGGAGTTCAAGAGACCCAGTACTTC
j_gene: TRBJ1-1; d_gene: TRBD1; v_gene: TRBV7-3; abundance: NA; CDR3aa: CASSLGTGAYTEAFF; CDR3nt: TGTGCCAGCAGCCTCGGGACAGGGGCCTACACTGAAGCTTTCTTT
j_gene: TRBJ2-3; d_gene: TRBD2; v_gene: TRBV19; abundance: few; CDR3aa: CASSRASGPTNTQYF; CDR3nt: TGTGCCAGTAGTAGGGCTAGCGGACCTACGAATACGCAGTATTTT
j_gene: TRBJ2-5; d_gene: NA; v_gene: TRBV7-8; abundance: few; CDR3aa: CASSGRFGQETQYF; CDR3nt: TGTGCCAGCAGTGGTCGCTTTGGACAAGAGACCCAGTACTTC
j_gene: TRBJ2-3; d_gene: NA; v_gene: TRBV7-6; abundance: many; CDR3aa: CASSRLLDTQYF; CDR3nt: TGTGCCAGCAGCCGTCTGCTGGATACGCAGTATTTT
j_gene: TRBJ1-1; d_gene: NA; v_gene: TRBV5-1; abundance: NA; CDR3aa: CASHQNTEAFF; CDR3nt: TGCGCCAGCCACCAGAACACTGAAGCTTTCTTT
j_gene: TRBJ2-7; d_gene: TRBD1; v_gene: TRBV7-2; abundance: many; CDR3aa: CASSSRRQGRIHEQYF; CDR3nt: TGTGCCAGCAGCTCCCGGAGACAGGGGAGGATCCACGAGCAGTACTTC
j_gene: TRBJ2-1; d_gene: TRBD2; v_gene: TRBV6-2/TRBV6-3; abundance: many; CDR3aa: CAVTIAGVYNEQFF; CDR3nt: TGTGCCGTTACGATAGCGGGAGTCTACAATGAGCAGTTCTTC